This T cell receptor (beta chain) was found in a study of OX40 agonist ivuxolimab in advanced cancers. Trimming left V 0 bases short and J 3 bases short, with 15 bases between. CDR1 is SGHAT and CDR2 is FQNNGV in the germline V gene. CDR3 length equals 16 residues. As for this clone: As yet, its antigen is unknown.

The study, taken as a whole, reports: CD8+ T cells were the subset that, on average, had more expanded clones than CD4+.

TCRdb keeps only in-frame clones here, not all; method: immunoSEQ multiplex PCR. The table lists roughly 60,000 clones, 85% of them singletons. The V call is TRBV11-2, the J call TRBJ2-7; D possibly corresponds to TRBD2 (6 bases). This receptor was taken from an adult with an advanced solid tumor such as melanoma, head and neck, liver or kidney cancer. The sample in question was CD4+ or CD8+ T cells sorted from blood, obtained in a trial of the OX40 agonist ivuxolimab. The CDR3 coding sequence is TGTGCCAGCAGCTTAGATAACGGGAGAGCTCTCTACGAGCAGTACTTC. This gives the protein CASSLDNGRALYEQYF.